This TCR beta chain was captured by sequencing in a study of blood T cell repertoires in COVID-19. In the source study's methods: By means of reference gene primer amplification, nucleated cell counts were estimated. Data came from immunoSEQ multiplex PCR; TCRdb stores just in-frame clones and leaves some out. That table furnishes V, J and clone size, whereas the DNA furnished D and trimming. The sample holds more than 300,000 clones, roughly nine tenths seen once. CDR3 length: 16 amino acids. The V end lost 4 bases, the J end lost 6 bases, and 21 bases lay between the germline ends. Germline lookup yields CDR1 SGDLS and CDR2 YYNGEE. Donors were grouped by their self-reported clinical history.

Sequencing was done on a sample of PBMCs or T cells enriched from blood (not recorded which). The V and J genes are TRBV9 and TRBJ2-3, with TRBD2 as a possible D gene (6 bases). The receptor was isolated from a woman aged 40 to 50 who had been exposed to COVID-19. The CDR3 sequence is CASSPRGTPGADTQYF. The CDR3 DNA reads TGTGCCAGCAGCCCACGGGGGACCCCTGGGGCTGATACGCAGTATTTT.